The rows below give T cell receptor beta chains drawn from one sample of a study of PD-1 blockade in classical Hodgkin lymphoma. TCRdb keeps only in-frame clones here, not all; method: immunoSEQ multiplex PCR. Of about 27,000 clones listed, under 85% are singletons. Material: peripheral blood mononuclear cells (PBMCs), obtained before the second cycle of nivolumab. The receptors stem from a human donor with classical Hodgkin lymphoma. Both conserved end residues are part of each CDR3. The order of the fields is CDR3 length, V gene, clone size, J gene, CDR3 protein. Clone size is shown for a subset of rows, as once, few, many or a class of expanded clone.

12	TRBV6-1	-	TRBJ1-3	CASSEQAGAIYF
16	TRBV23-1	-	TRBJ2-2	CASSLDGTGSAGELFF
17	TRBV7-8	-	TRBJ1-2	CASSARGEGSSIYGYTF
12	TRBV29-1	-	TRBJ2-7	CSARSNNYEQYF
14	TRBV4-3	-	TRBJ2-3	CASSRISGTDTQYF
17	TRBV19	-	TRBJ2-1	CASSMGPGTQAYNEQFF
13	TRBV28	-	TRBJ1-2	CASSLGLNYGYTF
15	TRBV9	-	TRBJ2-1	CASSLTSGGYNEQFF
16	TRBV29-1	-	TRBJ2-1	CSVRDTAGGAYNEQFF
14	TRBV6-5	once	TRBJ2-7	CASSSGTASYEQYF
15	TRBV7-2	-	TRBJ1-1	CASSLSSSMNTEAFF
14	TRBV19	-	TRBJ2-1	CASSSSRLYNEQFF
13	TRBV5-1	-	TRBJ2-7	CASRTPGQGEQYF
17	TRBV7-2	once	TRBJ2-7	CASSGTSGGAITYEQYF
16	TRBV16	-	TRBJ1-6	CASSLSGGVVYSPLHF
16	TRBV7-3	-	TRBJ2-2	CASSLLPGADTGELFF
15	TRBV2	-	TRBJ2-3	CASMGLAGATDTQYF
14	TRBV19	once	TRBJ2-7	CATTEGTGSYEQYF
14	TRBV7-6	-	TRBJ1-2	CASSTRDSRRGYTF
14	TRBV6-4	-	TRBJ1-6	CASRGQGGSSPLHF
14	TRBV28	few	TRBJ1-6	CASSLAGPETPLHF
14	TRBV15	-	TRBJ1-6	CAPGGPQDNSPLHF
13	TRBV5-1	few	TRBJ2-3	CASSSPGGDTQYF
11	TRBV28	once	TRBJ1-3	CASSSMGVIYF
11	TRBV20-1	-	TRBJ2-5	CSALIQETQYF
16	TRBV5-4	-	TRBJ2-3	CASSLTGGQGTDTQYF
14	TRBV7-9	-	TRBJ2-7	CASSHRDGTYEQYF
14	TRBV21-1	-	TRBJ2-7	CASSQGGGESEQYF
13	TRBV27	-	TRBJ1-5	CASSLQTDQPQHF
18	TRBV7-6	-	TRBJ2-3	CASSLGGWGTGSGDTQYF
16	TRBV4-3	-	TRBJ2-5	CASSAQLVGREETQYF
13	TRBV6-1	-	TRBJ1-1	CASILQGSTEAFF
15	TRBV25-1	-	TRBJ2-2	CASSPPAANTGELFF
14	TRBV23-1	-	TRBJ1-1	CASWTGEMNTEAFF
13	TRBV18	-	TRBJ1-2	CASSPRQQDGYTF
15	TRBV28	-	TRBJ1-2	CASSVGTASLYGYTF
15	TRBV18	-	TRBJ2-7	CASSPPSGGRHEQYF
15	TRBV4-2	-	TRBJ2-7	CASSQSEAQSYEQYF
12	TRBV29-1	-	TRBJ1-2	CSVEDRLDGYTF
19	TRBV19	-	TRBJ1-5	CASTPSALAVAGSNQPQHF
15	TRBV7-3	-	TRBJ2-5	CASSLQAGPGETQYF
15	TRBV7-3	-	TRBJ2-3	CASSLGQGNTDTQYF
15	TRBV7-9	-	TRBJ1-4	CASRGVGGRREKLFF
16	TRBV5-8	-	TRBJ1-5	CASSQGQGGAGQPQHF
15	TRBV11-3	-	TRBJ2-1	CASSQDISGPNEQFF
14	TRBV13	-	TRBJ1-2	CASSLDGEGYGYTF
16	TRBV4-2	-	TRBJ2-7	CASSSPPAGGSYEQYF
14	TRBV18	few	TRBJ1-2	CASSPVDREAGYTF
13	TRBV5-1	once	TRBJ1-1	CASSSGAGTEAFF
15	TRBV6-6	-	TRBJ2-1	CASSYPGGGGNEQFF
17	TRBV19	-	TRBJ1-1	CASSSSEGTPRGTEAFF
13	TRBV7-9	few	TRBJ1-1	CASSLPSNTEAFF
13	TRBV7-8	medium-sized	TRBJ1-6	CASTSPGNSPLHF
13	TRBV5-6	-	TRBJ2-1	CASSPPWGDEQFF
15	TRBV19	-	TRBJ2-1	CASSTSSGGHNEQFF